Only one count was recorded for the clone carrying this T cell receptor beta chain. Germline assignment: CDR1 SQVTM and CDR2 ANQGSEA. V was trimmed by 4 bases and J by 3 bases, leaving 7 bases between them. The CDR3 contains 11 residues. These data originate in a study of control samples from healthy donors and cancer patients. TCRdb's table, derived via immunoSEQ multiplex PCR, lists solely in-frame clones and lacks some. The data contain approximately 100,000 clones, roughly four fifths of them singletons. Sequencing was done on a sample of blood. V is TRBV29-1 and J is TRBJ2-7; TRBD2 is a possible D gene (6 bases). The receptor comes from a man aged 60-69 years in good health. CDR3: CSVGRDYEQYF. The CDR3 DNA sequence: TGCAGCGTTGGGCGGGACTACGAGCAGTACTTC.